The clone carrying this T cell receptor (beta chain) turned up a few times. These data are taken from a study of T cells after yellow fever vaccination. The length of the CDR3 is 15 residues. Between the trimmed V and J ends, which lost 9 bases and 0 bases, there was a span of 15 bases. TCRdb independently ran MiXCR on the 5' RACE reads; one entry per CDR3 protein. The sample has hundreds of thousands of distinct CDR3 sequences, around an eighth seen once. The specimen comprised PBMCs, sampled on the day of the yellow fever booster vaccination. The chain recombines TRBV23-1 with TRBJ2-1; D not certain. TRBV23-1 belongs to the ORF category, with a function that is uncertain. The sequence derives from a man aged 30 to 45 who received the YFV17D yellow fever vaccine. The CDR3 is CASLTGGSSYNEQFF. As DNA, the CDR3 is TGCGCCAGTCTTACGGGCGGTAGCTCCTACAATGAGCAGTTCTTC.